This T cell receptor beta chain derives from a study of T cells in tuberculosis (dated by TCRdb to 2017 to 2018). General notes on the study: To characterize T cells specific for the mycobacterial lipid antigen glucose monomycolate (GMM), the study used CD1B tetramers together with high-throughput TCR immunosequencing. In a South African clinical cohort, IGRA-negative adolescents, IGRA-positive adolescents with latent tuberculosis and adults with active tuberculosis were compared, with roughly 10 people in each group. Study-wide findings and limitations: Clinical samples were selected based on which cryopreserved specimens were available, and the active tuberculosis cases were adults whereas the controls were adolescents. An accuracy of 85% to 90% (AUROC around 0.91) was reached by a classifier using the diverse GMM-specific repertoire, compared with approximately 70% accuracy when GEM motif frequencies were used. Active tuberculosis TCR-alpha repertoires showed smaller mean NN-distances to GMM-specific TCRs than IGRA-negative controls, suggesting clonal expansion of these TCRs. Shorter CDR3-alpha lengths in active tuberculosis patients partly drove the smaller NN-distances, and the TCR-beta difference was not statistically significant.

Based on the germline V gene, the CDR1 and CDR2 sequences are SGHRS and YFSETQ. Trimming takes 6 bases from V and 0 bases from J, and the germline ends sit 10 bases apart. From the cysteine up to the phenylalanine, the CDR3 has a length of 14 residues. Only the CDR3 region is kept as DNA, spanning 42 bases read in frame from base 1. TCR libraries were generated with the immunoSEQ multiplex PCR assay, using TCR-beta and/or TCR-alpha/delta assays for each sample. The amplified TCR libraries were sequenced using the Illumina high-throughput platform. The paper's data handling went like this. Clustering and dimensionality reduction were performed using pairwise TCRdist distances among GMM-specific receptors from ex vivo sorted or in vitro expanded T cells. The score assigned to each clinical repertoire was mean NN-distance, meaning the average TCRdist to the nearest 10% of tetramer-positive reference sequences. GEM TCR motif frequency was computed as the fraction of unique TCRs matching known GEM sequences by V/J usage and CDR3 length. Linear discriminant analysis with leave-one-out cross-validation, implemented in scikit-learn, was used to classify active tuberculosis. TCRdb re-hosts the immuneACCESS table, in-frame sequences only. Its copies lack some clones; in the studies checked, an unresolved V gene accounts for under half of them, and the cause for the rest is not known. The V and J calls and clone size are taken from that table; D and trimming were inferred from the DNA. The table for this sample lists about 43,000 clones; around 95% of them were counted only once. Jointly, the top ten make up around 3.3% of the sample.

At study entry, a tuberculin skin test and the QuantiFERON-TB GOLD In-Tube IGRA were used to screen adolescents for latent tuberculosis infection. Immunosequencing of unsorted cryopreserved PBMC covered, on average, about 91,000 T cells per clinical donor. Eleven high schools in the Worcester region of the Western Cape, South Africa, served as enrollment sites for adolescents aged 12 to 18 years. About 10 M. tuberculosis-infected and around ten uninfected adolescents were selected with matching for age and sex. PBMC from adolescents were isolated by density centrifugation from freshly drawn heparinized blood and then cryopreserved. About this clone itself: Its antigen specificity is not known. There are no base qualities to consult, and no much larger clone falls within one base.

The receptor was isolated from a donor aged 10 to 29 with latent tuberculosis or without tuberculosis infection. The sequence links TRBV5-1 to TRBJ1-5, with no confident D gene call. The sequencing sample was made of PBMCs. CDR3 loop: CASKEGDSNQPQHF. Read as DNA, the sequence is TGCGCCAGCAAGGAAGGAGATAGCAATCAGCCCCAGCATTTT.